This entry concerns a single T cell receptor beta chain. This specimen belongs to a study of control samples from healthy donors and cancer patients. Repertoires were generated with immunoSEQ multiplex PCR, while TCRdb's copy carries only in-frame clones and drops some. The profile covers about 57,000 clones, with approximately 94% appearing a single time and roughly 4% taken by the ten largest. Trimming shortened V by 2 bases and J by 5 bases, and 3 bases separated the two germline ends. Germline V CDR1 and CDR2: SEHNR, FQNEAQ (reference sequence). This CDR3 is built from 11 residues. The specimen sequenced was blood. This clonotype was obtained from a man aged 25 to 45 in good health. The chain joins TRBV7-9 to TRBJ1-1; D gene unclear. The CDR3: CASSLNTEAFF. Here the CDR3 DNA reads TGTGCCAGCAGCTTAAATACTGAAGCTTTCTTT.